This T cell receptor beta chain was retrieved from a study of T cells in Graves' hyperthyroidism and ophthalmopathy (dated by TCRdb to about 2019). Describing the broader study: Peripheral blood samples were taken at initial diagnosis, before any treatment was given. Prospective prediction of ophthalmopathy was tested in an independent validation cohort of fewer than 20 hyperthyroidism patients and 15 to 17 patients who later progressed to ophthalmopathy. After sampling, hyperthyroidism patients received methimazole starting at 30 mg daily, and ophthalmopathy patients received high-dose intravenous methylprednisolone. The 85 to 100 discovery patients were divided at random into training and test sets in a 7:3 ratio. According to the paper, TCR Vbeta CDR3 sequencing was carried out on roughly 130 peripheral blood samples, which came from fewer than 50 ophthalmopathy, about 75 hyperthyroidism and roughly 17 progressor patients. In addition, the study compared T-cell repertoires in thyroid tissue and in blood from about 6 Graves' hyperthyroidism patients. A discovery cohort of roughly 96 patients, approximately 45 with Graves' ophthalmopathy and approximately 55 with stable Graves' hyperthyroidism, was used to find distinguishing TCR V-J signatures. The research as a whole found: No statistical method was used to fix the sample size in advance, and group allocation was not hidden from the investigators. In validation, progression to ophthalmopathy was predicted by the model with around 71% sensitivity and approximately 78% specificity, a median of around 6.5 months before onset. A 13 V-J signature model separated ophthalmopathy from stable hyperthyroidism, with just over 85% sensitivity and about 81% specificity in cross-validation and 80%/75% in testing. Most expanded thyroid clonotypes (frequency above 0.001) were also found in blood, which suggests that blood repertoires may mirror thyroid immune responses.

The TCR beta CDR3 regions were amplified from the RNA transcripts. A first-round RT-PCR of the TCR CDR3 used the HTBI primer set with the Qiagen OneStep RT-PCR kit. Libraries were constructed in a second round of multiplex PCR, after which size selection and purification were performed. Sequencing of the libraries was done on an Illumina HiSeq2000 using paired-end 100 bp reads. Concerning the study's data processing: SOAPnuke was used to process the raw data, throwing out any read that contained adapters or uncalled bases, had a mean Phred below 15, or lacked an exact constant-primer or identifier match. COPE v1.2.5 was used to merge high-quality paired reads, and clonotypes were defined as unique nucleotide sequences. MiTCR v1.1 was used to align the clonotypes against IMGT TRBV, TRBD and TRBJ reference segments. The analysis was restricted to V-J combinations with a frequency above 0.0001, which together covered 99% to 99.2% of the repertoires. The TCS score was defined as F50 (clonal expansion) divided by E x V (chaos), with BLOSUM62-based TCRdist calculated between CDR3 peptides within each V-J. Welch's t-statistics and random forest reduced several hundred V-J features to roughly 13, which were used in a naive Bayes classifier (R e1071). The Morisita-Horn index was used to measure how similar the thyroid and blood repertoires were. Starting from the raw public reads, TCRdb applied fastp trimming at Q25, assembled clones with MiXCR and retained in-frame beta chains. Rows are unified per CDR3 protein, each entry keeping the most common DNA and genes. These V and J calls derive from TCRdb rather than the authors' analysis. Here the sample has 640,000 or so distinct CDR3 sequences; roughly 15% occur a single time. Roughly 4.5% of the sample goes to the ten largest clones.

Moderately to severely active disease, a Clinical Activity Score of at least 3, a NOSPECS grade of at least 4, and a duration under 3 months were present in ophthalmopathy patients. Any patient with an uncontrolled infection, another autoimmune disease, pregnancy or lactation was excluded. Diagnoses were based on clinical symptoms, serum thyroxine and TRAb, thyroid ultrasound and orbital computed tomography. Ficoll-Paque density gradient centrifugation was used to isolate PBMCs from about 10 ml of fresh peripheral blood. Total RNA was extracted using Trizol reagent, and RNA quality was assessed on an Agilent 2100 Bioanalyzer. Taken from the germline V gene, the CDR1 and CDR2 loops are KGHDR and SFDVKD. The CDR3 sequence holds 18 residues, the cysteine and phenylalanine included. CDR3 DNA only is kept here, 54 bases in frame from base 1. Trimming takes 4 bases off V and 3 bases off J; junction bases not matched to a gene: 11.

There are a few counts of this clonotype. There is no known antigen for this receptor. Qualities for individual bases were not recorded, and no much larger clone is one base off. The chain is made from TRBV24-1 and TRBJ1-5, with TRBD1 matching 10 junction bases. The origin of this receptor is a woman in her thirties or forties with Graves' ophthalmopathy. Material: blood. The CDR3 loop reads CATSDPGQGGSANQPQHF. DNA sequence: TGTGCCACCAGTGACCCCGGACAGGGGGGATCCGCCAATCAGCCCCAGCATTTT.